The clone carrying this T cell receptor beta chain was found once. Its antigen is as yet unknown. The table came from immunoSEQ multiplex PCR; TCRdb's copy has only in-frame clones and leaves some out. The profile shows roughly 53,000 clones, over 80% of them singletons. This sample was included in a study of OX40 agonist ivuxolimab in advanced cancers. For the study at large: The dose-escalation cohort had hepatocellular carcinoma, melanoma, renal cell or head and neck cancer. The study reported partial responses in three patients: one hepatocellular carcinoma, two cutaneous melanoma.

Study-level points and caveats: There were also nonresponders showing low normalized T-cell clonal expansion. Partial responders receiving 0.1-3.0 mg/kg showed among the lowest clonal expansion.

Trimming removed 3 bases at V and 3 bases at J, with 12 bases between. The CDR3 runs 15 residues. In germline, CDR1 is WSHSY, CDR2 SAAADI. The J gene is TRBJ2-1, the V gene TRBV10-2, with a tentative D call TRBD2 (5 bases). The TCR originated in an adult with an advanced solid tumor such as melanoma, head and neck, liver or kidney cancer. This specimen consisted of CD4+ or CD8+ T cells sorted from blood, obtained in a trial of the OX40 agonist ivuxolimab. The CDR3 DNA reads TGCGCCAGCAGTGAAGGAGCCCGGGGCTACAATGAGCAGTTCTTC. Encoded protein: CASSEGARGYNEQFF.